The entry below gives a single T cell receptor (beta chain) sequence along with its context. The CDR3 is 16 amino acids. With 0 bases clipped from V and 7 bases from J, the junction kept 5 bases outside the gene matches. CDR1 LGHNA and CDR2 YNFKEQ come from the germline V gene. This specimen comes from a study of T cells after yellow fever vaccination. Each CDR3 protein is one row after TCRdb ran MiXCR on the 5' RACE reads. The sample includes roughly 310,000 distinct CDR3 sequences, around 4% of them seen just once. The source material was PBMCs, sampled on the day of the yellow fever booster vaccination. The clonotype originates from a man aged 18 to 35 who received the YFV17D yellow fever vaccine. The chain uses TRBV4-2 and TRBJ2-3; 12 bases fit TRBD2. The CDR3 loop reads CASSQDLAGGPYTQYF. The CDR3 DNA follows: TGTGCCAGCAGCCAAGATCTAGCGGGGGGGCCCTATACGCAGTATTTT.